The rows below give T cell receptor beta chains drawn from one sample of a study of beta chain features in type 1 diabetes. TCRdb's copy holds only in-frame clones and misses some; the assay was immunoSEQ multiplex PCR. Of 550,000 to 850,000 clones listed, roughly 13% are singletons. The sample was naive CD4+ T cells from blood. The source of these receptors is a man between 18 and 29 years old with type 1 diabetes. Both conserved end residues are part of each CDR3. A D gene is named only where the DNA matches it firmly. The size field is filled for only some rows; it gives once, few, many or a size class.

TRBV20-1	TRBJ2-3	TRBD1	-	11	TGCAGTGCTACGAGGACAGGGCCGCAGTATTTT	CSATRTGPQYF
TRBV2	TRBJ1-5	-	few	13	TGTGCCAGCAGTGAAGGGCAAAGCCAGCCCCAGCATTTT	CASSEGQSQPQHF
TRBV19	TRBJ2-5	TRBD1	-	15	TGTGCCAGTATGTGGACAGGGGACTACCAAGAGACCCAGTACTTC	CASMWTGDYQETQYF
TRBV5-1	TRBJ1-5	-	-	13	TGCGCCAGCAGAAGGGAAGATAATCAGCCCCAGCATTTT	CASRREDNQPQHF
TRBV19	TRBJ2-3	-	-	16	TGTGCCAGTAGTATAACTCAGTACAGTCGCACAGATACGCAGTATTTT	CASSITQYSRTDTQYF
TRBV2	TRBJ2-7	-	-	13	TGTGCCAGCAGGGGAACAGGGTCCTACGAGCAGTACTTC	CASRGTGSYEQYF
TRBV28	TRBJ2-7	-	-	13	TGTGCCAGCCGAAGTGGCAGCTCCTACGAGCAGTACTTC	CASRSGSSYEQYF
TRBV7-8	TRBJ2-5	-	few	15	TGTGCCAGCAGCTCCGACGAGGTCCACCAAGAGACCCAGTACTTC	CASSSDEVHQETQYF
TRBV19	TRBJ1-3	-	-	15	TGTGCCAGTAGTATAAGGCGTTCCTCTGGAAACACCATATATTTT	CASSIRRSSGNTIYF
TRBV15	TRBJ1-2	-	few	13	TGTGCCACCAGCATACAGGGTGACTATGGCTACACCTTC	CATSIQGDYGYTF
TRBV19	TRBJ1-5	-	few	15	TGTGCCAGCACGTGGGGGGCTAGAAGCAATCAGCCCCAGCATTTT	CASTWGARSNQPQHF
TRBV9	TRBJ1-5	TRBD1	-	15	TGTGCCAGCACCCGGACAGGGGCCCCCAATCAGCCCCAGCATTTT	CASTRTGAPNQPQHF
TRBV7-8	TRBJ1-1	-	-	13	TGTGCCAGCAGCTTTCACAGGGAGGCTGAAGCTTTCTTT	CASSFHREAEAFF
TRBV4-1	TRBJ1-2	-	few	14	TGCGCCAGCAGCCAGGAGGGCGAGGGCTATGGCTACACCTTC	CASSQEGEGYGYTF
TRBV7-3	TRBJ2-1	-	few	14	TGTGCCAGCAGCTTAATCCCGCTGTATAATGAGCAGTTCTTC	CASSLIPLYNEQFF